One and the same sample provided the 32 T cell receptor beta chains below, sequenced in a study of response to subunit inactivated influenza vaccine. TCRdb redid the calling of the RT-PCR reads with MiXCR, one entry per CDR3 protein. The sample holds some 500,000 distinct CDR3 sequences, 16% seen once. Sequences were derived from CD4+ T cells sorted from PBMCs, sampled approximately 25 months after vaccination. The receptors shown here come from a man between 50 and 69 years old who received an inactivated influenza vaccine.

This clonotype was observed a handful of times. V is TRBV12-3 or TRBV12-4 and J is TRBJ2-7; 10 bases agree with TRBD1. This CDR3 is 15 amino acids long. After removal of 7 bases from V and 3 bases from J, the junction contained 9 bases not matched to a gene. CDR3 DNA sequence: TGTGCCAGCACCCAAACAGGACAGGGGGTCTACGAGCAGTACTTC. Protein sequence: CASTQTGQGVYEQYF.

In this sample, this clonotype turned up many times. The genes are TRBV19 and TRBJ2-1, with TRBD1 matching over 9 bases. The CDR3 totals 15 residues. Germline loops: CDR1 LNHDA, CDR2 SQIVND (reference sequence). After removal of 9 bases from V and 0 bases from J, the junction contained 6 bases not matched to a gene. The CDR3: CASSKTGGSYNEQFF. CDR3 DNA: TGTGCCAGCTCGAAGACAGGGGGCTCCTACAATGAGCAGTTCTTC.

The rearrangement joins TRBV5-1 to TRBJ1-6; tentative D call: TRBD1 (5 bases). The CDR3 runs 16 residues. Germline CDR1 SGHRS, CDR2 YFSETQ. Trimming removed 0 bases from V and 9 bases from J, with 16 bases in between. The CDR3 DNA sequence: TGCGCCAGCAGCTTGGATTTTCGGGGCCAGAGTTCACCCCTCCACTTT. Its translation: CASSLDFRGQSSPLHF.

This clonotype has more than one count but fewer than ten. The chain couples TRBV5-6 to TRBJ1-2; D is unclear. Germline assignment: CDR1 SGHDT and CDR2 YYEEEE. V lost 3 bases and J 2 bases, leaving 11 bases between the germline ends. CDR3 length: 14 amino acids. CDR3 in amino acids: CASSWVKGNYGYTF. Written as DNA, the CDR3 is TGTGCCAGCAGCTGGGTAAAGGGCAACTATGGCTACACCTTC. The full variable domain, completed using reference TRBV5-6 and TRBJ1-2, is DAGVTQSPTHLIKTRGQQVTLRCSPKSGHDTVSWYQQALGQGPQFIFQYYEEEERQRGNFPDRFSGHQFPNYSSELNVNALLLGDSALYLCASSWVKGNYGYTFGSGTRLTVV.

The chain employs TRBV6-1 and TRBJ1-6, with 9 positions matching TRBD1. Germline assignment: CDR1 MNHNS and CDR2 SASEGT. V was clipped by 7 bases and J by 10 bases; unmatched bases: 14. This CDR3 is 16 amino acids long. CDR3 sequence: CASIGPRTGVRSPLHF. The CDR3 DNA reads TGTGCCAGCATCGGACCCCGGACAGGGGTTAGGTCACCCCTCCACTTT.

The chain has TRBV24-1 and TRBJ2-2; D ambiguous. The germline gives CDR1 KGHDR, CDR2 SFDVKD. The CDR3 has 13 amino acids. Between the trimmed V and J ends, which lost 4 bases and 0 bases, there was a span of 2 bases. The CDR3 bases are TGTGCCACCAGTGACCCGAACACCGGGGAGCTGTTTTTT. Translation gives CATSDPNTGELFF.

This clonotype was detected a few times. The chain links TRBV7-8 to TRBJ2-4; D unclear. Trimming took off 5 bases at V and 7 bases at J, with 12 bases between the two ends. The CDR3 has 13 residues. Germline values: CDR1 SGHVS, CDR2 FQNEAQ. For the CDR3, the DNA is TGTGCCAGCAGCCGTCCGGGTTCTAACATTCAGTACTTC. This gives the protein CASSRPGSNIQYF.

The chain combines TRBV12-3 or TRBV12-4 with TRBJ2-1; either TRBD1 or TRBD2 may fit D (5 bases each). Deletions cut 4 bases from V and 6 bases from J, with 13 bases between. This CDR3 comprises 14 residues. In nucleotides, the CDR3 is TGTGCCAGCAGTTCCTTGTGGGGGAGCAATGAGCAGTTCTTC. Translated: CASSSLWGSNEQFF.

With regard to this clonotype: A read error is possible here, since a much larger clone lies one base away. The gene calls are TRBV29-1 and TRBJ2-3; 11 bases line up with TRBD2. After removal of 8 bases from V and 2 bases from J, the junction contained 6 bases not matched to a gene. This CDR3 comprises 14 residues. Per the germline V gene, CDR1 is SQVTM and CDR2 is ANQGSEA. CDR3 sequence (DNA): TGCAGCCTCCGACTAGCGGGGACCACAGATACGCAGTATTTT. Translation gives CSLRLAGTTDTQYF.

This clonotype was picked up a small number of times. J is TRBJ2-7 and V is TRBV11-2; 7 bases agree with TRBD1. Looked up from germline, CDR1 is SGHAT and CDR2 is FQNNGV. This CDR3 is built from 15 residues. The trim removed 3 bases at V and 6 bases at J, leaving 11 bases unmatched. The CDR3 region is CASSFGTQGVGEQYF. The DNA of the CDR3 is TGTGCCAGCAGCTTCGGGACGCAGGGGGTCGGCGAGCAGTACTTC.

This clonotype has ten or more counts. The chain is built from TRBV5-6 and TRBJ2-3; possible D gene TRBD2, 7 bases. Germline loops: CDR1 SGHDT, CDR2 YYEEEE. The CDR3 totals 17 residues. V was pared by 4 bases and J by 10 bases, with 28 bases between. The CDR3 DNA reads TGTGCCAGCAGCACGAGAGGGGGGGCCTTTCATATGGGTTCGCAGTATTTT. This translates into CASSTRGGAFHMGSQYF.

This chain links TRBV5-6 with TRBJ1-2; possible D gene TRBD1, 6 bases. The CDR3 loop spans 14 amino acids. From germline, CDR1 is SGHDT and CDR2 YYEEEE. V dropped 0 bases and J dropped 8 bases, with 14 bases sitting between them. CDR3 bases: TGTGCCAGCAGCTTGGGCCAGGGGATCGGAGGCTACACCTTC. This translates into CASSLGQGIGGYTF.

The rearrangement uses TRBV20-1 and TRBJ1-2; perhaps TRBD1 as D (5 bases). Germline CDR1 reads DFQATT; CDR2 reads SNEGSKA (reference sequence). V gave up 6 bases and J gave up 5 bases, with 13 bases separating them. This CDR3 is 12 amino acids long. As DNA, the CDR3 is TGCAGTGCCAGGCGGGGCGCGTATGGCTACACCTTC. Protein product: CSARRGAYGYTF.

This clonotype was counted only a few times. This rearrangement joins TRBV4-3 to TRBJ2-1; D might be TRBD1 or TRBD2, each matching 6 bases. This CDR3 spans 16 amino acids. CDR1 and CDR2 (germline): LGHNA, YSLEER. The V and J ends lost 5 bases and 3 bases respectively, with 17 bases between them. This CDR3 is CASSSGWGADYNEQFF. The CDR3 nucleotides read TGCGCCAGCAGCTCAGGGTGGGGGGCCGACTACAATGAGCAGTTCTTC.

The chain joins TRBV20-1 to TRBJ2-1, with D perhaps being TRBD1 or TRBD2 (6 bases each). Germline V gene data show CDR1 as DFQATT and CDR2 as SNEGSKA (reference sequence). The CDR3 sequence is 16 residues long. Trimming left V 0 bases short and J 0 bases short, with 12 bases between. CDR3 DNA sequence: TGCAGTGCTAGAGATGGGGGGCGGAGCTCCTACAATGAGCAGTTCTTC. Its protein is CSARDGGRSSYNEQFF.

V is TRBV3-1 and J is TRBJ1-5; D may be TRBD1 (5 bases). Germline-derived CDR1 and CDR2 are LGHDT and YNNKEL (reference sequence). CDR3 length: 13 amino acids. With 4 bases removed from V and 7 bases from J, the gap between germline ends came to 11 bases. In DNA, the CDR3 is TGTGCCAGCAGCCGACGTAGGGACCAGCCCCAGCATTTT. Its protein is CASSRRRDQPQHF. The whole variable domain, filled in from reference TRBV3-1 and TRBJ1-5, reads DTAVSQTPKYLVTQMGNDKSIKCEQNLGHDTMYWYKQDSKKFLKIMFSYNNKELIINETVPNRFSPKSPDKAHLNLHINSLELGDSAVYFCASSRRRDQPQHFGDGTRLSIL.

The chain is built from TRBV2 and TRBJ2-7; TRBD1 matches at 7 bases. The CDR3 is 15 amino acids. Germline V gene sequence: CDR1 SNHLY, CDR2 FYNNEI. V was clipped by 4 bases and J by 6 bases; unmatched bases: 12. CDR3 loop: CASSVAGGFLGEQYF. DNA for the CDR3: TGTGCCAGCAGTGTGGCAGGGGGTTTCCTGGGCGAGCAGTACTTC.

The chain employs TRBV20-1 and TRBJ2-2; a weak D match, TRBD1 (5 bases). CDR3 length: 14 amino acids. Between the trimmed V and J ends, which lost 1 base and 1 base, there was a span of 7 bases. CDR1 and CDR2 (germline): DFQATT, SNEGSKA (reference sequence). CDR3 bases: TGCAGTGCTAGAGGGACACTGAACACCGGGGAGCTGTTTTTT. This gives the protein CSARGTLNTGELFF.

The V gene is TRBV28, the J gene TRBJ2-5; D is perhaps TRBD2 (7 bases). Germline V gives CDR1 MDHEN, CDR2 SYDVKM. The CDR3 covers 13 residues. Trimming removed 10 bases at V and 1 base at J, with 13 bases between. The CDR3: CAILRGGQETQYF. The CDR3 DNA is TGTGCCATACTTAGGGGGGGCCAAGAGACCCAGTACTTC. Combining the CDR3 with reference TRBV28 and TRBJ2-5 gives the whole variable domain DVKVTQSSRYLVKRTGEKVFLECVQDMDHENMFWYRQDPGLGLRLIYFSYDVKMKEKGDIPEGYSVSREKKERFSLILESASTNQTSMYLCAILRGGQETQYFGPGTRLLVL.

The chain links TRBV20-1 to TRBJ2-1; 7 bases are a match to TRBD2. Losses at the gene ends were 3 bases for V and 2 bases for J; bases not matched to a gene: 13. The germline CDR1 and CDR2 sequences are DFQATT and SNEGSKA (reference sequence). The CDR3 is made up of 17 amino acids. CDR3 coding DNA: TGCAGTGCTAGGACGACTAGCCCAACTGGCACCTACAATGAGCAGTTCTTC. Translated: CSARTTSPTGTYNEQFF.

This sequence joins TRBV21-1 and TRBJ2-3; the tabulated D call, TRBD2, remains unverified against the DNA. TRBV21-1 is a pseudogene. The CDR3 totals 15 residues. This CDR3 is CASSKEGYSTDTQYF. Written as DNA, the CDR3 is TGTGCCAGCAGCAAAGAGGGCTACAGCACAGATACGCAGTATTTT.

J is TRBJ2-1 and V is TRBV20-1, with D possibly matching TRBD1 (5 bases). V lost 6 bases and J lost 2, with 17 bases in between. Germline-derived CDR1 and CDR2 are DFQATT and SNEGSKA (reference sequence). The CDR3 is made up of 15 amino acids. The CDR3 DNA is TGCAGTGCCCCCGGCAGGGCGGACCCCTACAATGAGCAGTTCTTC. Translated, it gives CSAPGRADPYNEQFF.

This clonotype has more than one count but fewer than ten. The CDR3: CASSLSSGGAGEQFF. The CDR3 DNA reads as TGTGCCAGCAGCTTAAGTAGCGGGGGGGCGGGTGAGCAGTTCTTC. The chain carries TRBV7-2 and TRBJ2-1, with 11 bases that match TRBD2. The CDR3 loop spans 15 amino acids. V lost 2 bases and J lost 9; bases outside the gene matches: 6. CDR1 and CDR2 (germline): SGHTA, FQGNSA.

In this sample, this clonotype turned up a few times. V and J are TRBV10-3 and TRBJ2-1, with a possible D match to TRBD1 (5 bases). CDR3 length: 18 residues. Trimming pared 3 bases from V and 0 bases from J, leaving 18 bases between. Germline V gives CDR1 ENHRY, CDR2 SYGVKD. The CDR3 DNA reads as TGTGCCATCAGTGAAACACAGGTCAATCCAAGCTCCTACAATGAGCAGTTCTTC. It codes for CAISETQVNPSSYNEQFF.

This clonotype was seen more than once but under ten times. The rearrangement links TRBV10-3 to TRBJ2-3; D gene uncertain. V shed 0 bases and J shed 8 bases, with 12 bases lying between them. CDR1 and CDR2 from the germline V gene are ENHRY and SYGVKD. The CDR3 loop spans 14 amino acids. CDR3 region: CAISESPVQGTQYF. The CDR3 DNA follows: TGTGCCATCAGTGAGTCGCCCGTCCAAGGTACGCAGTATTTT.

This rearrangement joins TRBV4-2 to TRBJ2-1; D call uncertain. Germline values: CDR1 LGHNA, CDR2 YNFKEQ. The CDR3 is made up of 13 amino acids. V lost 0 bases and J 9 bases, leaving 9 bases between the germline ends. The CDR3 nucleotides are TGTGCCAGCAGCCAAGACTGGGGTCGTGAGCAGTTCTTC. Translating it yields CASSQDWGREQFF.

The rearrangement links TRBV7-2 to TRBJ2-1, with TRBD1 matching over 8 bases. In germline, CDR1 is SGHTA, CDR2 FQGNSA. The V segment lost 5 bases and the J segment 7 bases; nucleotides outside the gene matches: 10. The CDR3 totals 15 residues. Here the CDR3 reads CASSANRDRWNEQFF. The CDR3 DNA follows: TGTGCCAGCAGCGCTAATAGGGACAGGTGGAATGAGCAGTTCTTC.

The rearrangement uses TRBV11-2 and TRBJ2-7, with 9 bases lining up with TRBD2. The CDR3 totals 15 residues. The germline V gene has CDR1 SGHAT and CDR2 FQNNGV. V trimming: 0 bases; J trimming: 4 bases; junction bases outside the gene matches: 4. The CDR3 DNA is TGTGCCAGCAGCTTAGACCTAGCGGGGTCTTACGAGCAGTACTTC. This codes for CASSLDLAGSYEQYF.

In this sample, this clonotype turned up a few times. The chain combines TRBV10-3 with TRBJ2-3, with D possibly being TRBD1 (6 bases). The CDR3 runs 16 residues. Germline CDR1 ENHRY, CDR2 SYGVKD. V was clipped by 0 bases and J by 0 bases, with 10 bases between them. The CDR3 nucleotides read TGTGCCATCAGTGAGTCGACAGGAAGAAGCACAGATACGCAGTATTTT. This gives the protein CAISESTGRSTDTQYF.

This clonotype was seen only a few times. This chain connects TRBV5-1 to TRBJ2-3; TRBD2 aligns across 8 bases. This CDR3 comprises 15 residues. Trimming removed 4 bases from V and 5 bases from J; junction bases left unmatched: 9. Germline V CDR1 and CDR2: SGHRS, YFSETQ. This chain's CDR3 is CASSLKAGAKDTQYF. The CDR3 DNA reads TGCGCCAGCAGCCTGAAAGCGGGGGCCAAAGATACGCAGTATTTT.

A few counts support this clonotype. The rearrangement joins TRBV29-1 to TRBJ1-3, with TRBD1 matching over 7 bases. The CDR3 length is 16 residues. The germline CDR1 and CDR2 sequences are SQVTM and ANQGSEA. Unmatched junction bases numbered 9, after V lost 4 bases and J lost 0 bases. CDR3 sequence reads: CSVAGGQISSGNTIYF. The CDR3 DNA reads as TGCAGCGTTGCGGGGGGACAGATATCCTCTGGAAACACCATATATTTT.

This clonotype was counted only a few times. The chain is built from TRBV20-1 and TRBJ1-6; D uncertain. The CDR3 loop spans 11 amino acids. Germline CDR1 and CDR2: DFQATT and SNEGSKA (reference sequence). V lost 7 bases, J lost 10 bases, and 11 bases lay in between. The CDR3 sequence is CSVSPRSPLHF. In nucleotides, the CDR3 is TGCAGTGTATCCCCCCGATCACCCCTCCACTTT.